This TCR beta chain was retrieved from a study of T-cell memory formation after mild COVID-19. Germline V gene sequence: CDR1 SGHDT, CDR2 YYEEEE. V dropped 2 bases and J dropped 2; count of bases not matched to a gene: 12. The CDR3 is 18 residues long. MiXCR was run by TCRdb on the 5' RACE reads, yielding one entry per CDR3 protein. The table lists about 560,000 distinct CDR3 sequences, approximately 15% of them singletons. Study-level points and caveats: Later expanders leaned CD4+, whereas day 15 to 85 contracting clones were balanced CD4/CD8. Confirmation of SARS-CoV-2 specificity was lacking for second-wave clones peaking day 37. Most CD4+ clones that shrank were in CM and EM, while CD8+ ones turned up in EMRA. Researchers found some responding clones in pre-infection memory, a sign that cross-reactive memory joined.

Worth noting for this clonotype: The antigen is unknown.

The source material was PBMCs or a T cell subset sorted from them (not recorded which). The V gene is TRBV5-6, the J gene TRBJ2-3, with 9 bases lining up with TRBD2. The sequence was obtained from an adult woman who had mild COVID-19 (a few samples of this study predate the infection). Cell type and time point are not known. The CDR3: CASSFGGLAGGPTDTQYF. The DNA for the CDR3 is TGTGCCAGCAGCTTCGGGGGATTGGCGGGAGGGCCCACAGATACGCAGTATTTT. Based on the CDR3 plus reference TRBV5-6 and TRBJ2-3, the full variable domain is DAGVTQSPTHLIKTRGQQVTLRCSPKSGHDTVSWYQQALGQGPQFIFQYYEEEERQRGNFPDRFSGHQFPNYSSELNVNALLLGDSALYLCASSFGGLAGGPTDTQYFGPGTRLTVL.